This TCR beta chain comes out of a study of OX40 agonist ivuxolimab in advanced cancers. Libraries were prepared by immunoSEQ multiplex PCR; TCRdb keeps only in-frame clonotypes and omits some of them. The sample holds approximately 67,000 clones; approximately 80% are singletons and the top ten take 7% to 9.5%. CDR1 and CDR2 from the germline V gene are SNHLY and FYNNEI. The CDR3 consists of 15 residues. V lost 8 bases and J lost 2, with 13 bases in between. The sequences come from CD4+ or CD8+ T cells sorted from blood, collected in a trial of the OX40 agonist ivuxolimab. The sequence was collected from an adult with an advanced solid tumor such as melanoma, head and neck, liver or kidney cancer. This chain links TRBV2 with TRBJ2-6; perhaps TRBD2 as D (5 bases). For the CDR3, the DNA is TGTGCCAGCCGACGAGGGCTCCCTGGGGCCAACGTCCTGACTTTC. It encodes CASRRGLPGANVLTF.